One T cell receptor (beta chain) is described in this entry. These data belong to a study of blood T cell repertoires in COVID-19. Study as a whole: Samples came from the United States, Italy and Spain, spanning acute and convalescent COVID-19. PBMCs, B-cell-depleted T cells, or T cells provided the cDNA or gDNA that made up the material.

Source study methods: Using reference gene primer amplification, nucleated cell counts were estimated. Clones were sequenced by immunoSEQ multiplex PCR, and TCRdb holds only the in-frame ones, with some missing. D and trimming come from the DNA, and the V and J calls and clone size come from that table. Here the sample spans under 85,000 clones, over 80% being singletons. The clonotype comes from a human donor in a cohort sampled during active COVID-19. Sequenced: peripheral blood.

DNA for the CDR3: TGTGCCAGCAGTGAAGCGACAGGGGAAAACACCATATATTTT. Protein sequence: CASSEATGENTIYF. The V call is TRBV6-1, the J call TRBJ1-3, with 8 positions matching TRBD1. J was trimmed by 6 bases and V by 0 bases; bases with no gene match: 1. This CDR3 region has 14 residues. CDR1 and CDR2 from the germline V gene are MNHNS and SASEGT.